This T cell receptor beta chain was recorded in a study of PD-1 blockade in classical Hodgkin lymphoma. Study information: Patients were treated with nivolumab at 3 mg/kg, and this was given intravenously every 2 weeks.

Study findings and constraints: After ASCT, patients who started nivolumab under 1 year later were excluded. The baseline diversity of complete responders showed similarity to that of newly diagnosed patients. There was a significant rise in CD4+ TCR diversity by C4D1, with no such rise for CD8+.

Time point: cycle 4 day 1 (C4D1), after five to seven weeks of nivolumab. Each patient experienced a relapse that followed autologous stem cell transplantation, and brentuximab vedotin exposure varied. Repertoires were generated with immunoSEQ multiplex PCR, while TCRdb's copy carries only in-frame clones and drops some. Here the sample spans about 64,000 clones, around 90% being singletons. V gave up 4 bases and J gave up 0 bases, with 9 bases separating them. Looked up from germline, CDR1 is SGHAT and CDR2 is FQDESV (reference sequence). The CDR3 runs 14 residues. In regard to this clone: Its antigen is as yet unknown.

This sample comprised peripheral blood mononuclear cells (PBMCs), obtained before the fourth cycle of nivolumab. The chain combines TRBV11-1 with TRBJ1-1; D is uncertain. This TCR came from a human donor with classical Hodgkin lymphoma. CDR3 DNA: TGTGCCAGCAGCTCCAACAGCATGAACACTGAAGCTTTCTTT. The encoded protein is CASSSNSMNTEAFF.